These 15 T cell receptor beta chains originate from one sample sequenced in a study of control samples from healthy donors and cancer patients. Here immunoSEQ multiplex PCR was the method, and the copy in TCRdb shows in-frame clones only, minus some. Of approximately 130,000 clones in the sample, around 87% were seen once. The sequencing input was blood. The receptors originated from a young man in good health.

This chain connects TRBV7-6 to TRBJ2-3, with 12 bases fitting TRBD2. V shed 5 bases, J shed 3 bases, and the junction held 6 bases outside the gene matches. The CDR3 is 16 amino acids. Germline CDR1 is SGHVS and CDR2 is FNYEAQ. Here the CDR3 reads CASSGSTSGGTDTQYF. For the CDR3, the DNA is TGTGCCAGCAGCGGGTCGACTAGCGGGGGAACAGATACGCAGTATTTT.

CDR3 protein: CASSPRADSNEKLFF. In DNA, the CDR3 is TGTGCCAGCAGCCCCCGGGCAGACTCTAATGAAAAACTGTTTTTT. V usage is TRBV9 and J usage is TRBJ1-4; D is ambiguous. The CDR3 length is 15 residues. CDR1 is SGDLS, CDR2 YYNGEE, per germline. V lost 4 bases to trimming and J lost 3 bases, with 13 bases between them. The whole variable domain, filled in from reference TRBV9 and TRBJ1-4, reads DSGVTQTPKHLITATGQRVTLRCSPRSGDLSVYWYQQSLDQGLQFLIQYYNGEERAKGNILERFSAQQFPDLHSELNLSSLELGDSALYFCASSPRADSNEKLFFGSGTQLSVL.

The chain carries TRBV29-1 and TRBJ2-2; D possibly corresponds to TRBD1 (6 bases). The CDR3 runs to 14 residues. In germline, CDR1 is SQVTM, CDR2 ANQGSEA. The CDR3 is CSVQEGGNTGELFF. The DNA for the CDR3 is TGCAGTGTGCAAGAAGGGGGGAACACCGGGGAGCTGTTTTTT.

In this sample, this clone turned up a few times. V and J are TRBV11-2 and TRBJ2-7, with D perhaps matching TRBD2 (5 bases). CDR1 is SGHAT and CDR2 is FQNNGV in the germline V gene. This CDR3 has 13 residues. The V end was cut by 1 base, the J end by 7 bases, with 11 bases between. The CDR3 sequence is CASSLVEGAEQYF. The DNA of the CDR3 is TGTGCCAGCAGCTTAGTAGAGGGTGCAGAGCAGTACTTC. Full variable domain (missing parts from reference TRBV11-2 and TRBJ2-7): EAGVAQSPRYKIIEKRQSVAFWCNPISGHATLYWYQQILGQGPKLLIQFQNNGVVDDSQLPKDRFSAERLKGVDSTLKIQPAKLEDSAVYLCASSLVEGAEQYFGPGTRLTVT.

The CDR3 DNA sequence: TGTGCTAGTGCGGGACAGGCAAGCTCCTACAATGAGCAGTTCTTC. Amino acid sequence: CASAGQASSYNEQFF. This chain connects TRBV12-5 to TRBJ2-1; 8 bases agree with TRBD1. The trim removed 7 bases at V and 0 bases at J, leaving 5 bases unmatched. This CDR3 region has 15 residues. Germline CDR1 reads LGHNT; CDR2 reads FRNRAP.

This clone was detected a few times. The chain is built from TRBV7-3 and TRBJ1-1; no clear D. The CDR3 contains 14 residues. Between the trimmed V and J ends, which lost 3 bases and 2 bases, there was a span of 10 bases. Germline V gene data show CDR1 as SGHTA and CDR2 as FQGTGA. The CDR3 DNA follows: TGTGCCAGCAGCTTGACACCGGGAAACACTGAAGCTTTCTTT. Residues: CASSLTPGNTEAFF.

This chain uses TRBV18 with TRBJ1-3, with D hard to call. The CDR3 runs 14 residues. Germline V gene lookup returns CDR1 KGHSH and CDR2 LQKENI. Between the trimmed V and J ends, which lost 2 bases and 4 bases, there was a span of 9 bases. The DNA for the CDR3 is TGTGCCAGCTCACCAAGAAGCGTGGGAAACACCATATATTTT. Translating gives CASSPRSVGNTIYF.

The V call is TRBV7-9, the J call TRBJ2-3, with D perhaps TRBD1 or TRBD2 (6 bases each). The CDR3 length is 13 residues. The ends were cut back, 5 bases at V and 6 bases at J, with 12 bases in the middle. The germline gives CDR1 SEHNR, CDR2 FQNEAQ (reference sequence). In DNA, the CDR3 is TGTGCCAGCAGCCCCCGGGGGCCGGATACGCAGTATTTT. Amino acid sequence: CASSPRGPDTQYF.

The rearrangement joins TRBV30 to TRBJ1-2; D is unresolved. V lost 2 bases, J lost 1 base, and 5 bases lay in between. This CDR3 is built from 12 residues. Germline CDR1 and CDR2: GTSNPN and SVGIG (reference sequence). Here the CDR3 reads CAWSMVNYGYTF. The CDR3, as DNA: TGTGCCTGGAGTATGGTTAACTATGGCTACACCTTC.

The chain combines TRBV4-1 with TRBJ2-7, with D unclear. The CDR3 extends over 13 amino acids. From germline, CDR1 is MGHRA and CDR2 YSYEKL. Trimming pared 0 bases from V and 4 bases from J, leaving 7 bases between. The CDR3 coding sequence is TGCGCCAGCAGCCAAGATTTCGCGTACGAGCAGTACTTC. It specifies CASSQDFAYEQYF.

The chain is built from TRBV14 and TRBJ1-4; D perhaps matches TRBD1 (5 bases). The V end was cut by 5 bases, the J end by 10 bases, with 11 bases between. CDR3 length: 12 residues. CDR1 SGHDN and CDR2 FVKESK come from the germline V gene. The CDR3 is CASSFDRRKLFF. CDR3 DNA: TGTGCCAGCAGCTTCGACAGACGAAAACTGTTTTTT.

The V and J genes are TRBV7-8 and TRBJ1-2, with 10 bases lining up with TRBD1. Germline loops: CDR1 SGHVS, CDR2 FQNEAQ. J lost 5 bases, V lost 5 bases, and 8 bases had no gene match. The CDR3 has 15 residues. The CDR3 sequence: CASSRGGTGAYGYTF. CDR3 sequence (DNA): TGTGCCAGCAGCCGAGGCGGGACAGGGGCATATGGCTACACCTTC.

The rearrangement links TRBV5-1 to TRBJ2-1; 10 positions agree with TRBD1. This CDR3 spans 15 amino acids. The junction had 8 bases not matched to a gene; V was cut back by 1 base and J by 10 bases. Germline V gene sequence: CDR1 SGHRS, CDR2 YFSETQ. In DNA, the CDR3 is TGCGCCAGCAGCTTGCTCGGACAGGGGGGCGAGGAGCAGTTCTTC. This sequence encodes CASSLLGQGGEEQFF.

The CDR3 reads CASSQEWDAPGGYGYTF. The CDR3 bases are TGCGCCAGCAGCCAAGAATGGGACGCGCCCGGCGGTTATGGCTACACCTTC. The chain carries TRBV4-1 and TRBJ1-2, with a weak D call TRBD1 (5 bases). Germline loops: CDR1 MGHRA, CDR2 YSYEKL. The CDR3 consists of 17 residues. The germline V and J ends were trimmed by 0 bases and 5 bases, with 19 bases remaining between them.

The rearrangement joins TRBV24-1 to TRBJ2-1; D may match TRBD1 or TRBD2 (5 bases each). With 1 base removed from V and 7 bases from J, the gap between germline ends came to 10 bases. Germline V CDR1 and CDR2: KGHDR, SFDVKD. The CDR3 consists of 14 residues. This chain's CDR3 is CATSDFGGRNEQFF. Here the CDR3 DNA reads TGTGCCACCAGTGATTTTGGGGGTCGTAATGAGCAGTTCTTC.